This TCR beta chain was captured by sequencing in a study of CD4 T cells in relation to SARS-CoV-2 and coronaviruses (dated by TCRdb to about 2021). Notes on the research overall: The ViraFEST assay cultured PBMCs with antigen for 10 days, then sequenced TCR beta CDR3s to find antigen-specific clonal expansions. Shared crossreactive spike epitopes were mapped to their HLA restriction using patient-derived lymphoblastoid cell lines. The study assessed, at the TCR clonotype level, memory CD4+ T cell crossreactivity between SARS-CoV-2 and common cold coronavirus spike proteins. A different, Illumina-based TCR-beta assay was used to sequence expansion assays from other donors in the study. An HIV-1 Nef peptide pool or a culture without peptide was used as the negative reference condition. The Adaptive Biotechnologies TCR-sequencing kit was used for samples from a few pre-COVID donors and for the naive versus memory experiments, whereas the other data were Illumina-based.

On this clone: Its antigen is unknown. No much larger clone is present one base from it, and per-base qualities are unavailable.

The CDR3 sequence holds 13 residues, the cysteine and phenylalanine included. Here the CDR3 DNA is all that survives: 39 bases in frame from base 1. V is cut by 3 bases and J by 3 bases, and the space between the germline ends is 8 bases. Receptor amplification or capture employed the immunoSEQ multiplex PCR assay. In the authors' own workflow: During preprocessing, nonproductive sequences were discarded, as were any CDR3s that did not begin with C, did not end with F or W, or were shorter than 7 amino acids. Antigen-specific clonotypes were called with the MANAFEST web app on the basis of expansion relative to the reference and to other culture wells. A clone was considered positive if significant expansion relative to the reference culture was observed in 2 of 3 replicate wells at an FDR below 0.05. To be called positive, a clone also had to show significant expansion compared with every other tandem well and an odds ratio greater than 5. Pairwise Levenshtein distance, computed with the stringdist R package after three terminal residues were trimmed from each end, was used as the measure of CDR3 homology. The table was pulled from immuneACCESS by TCRdb, which kept in-frame rearrangements only. Such tables lose some clones; where checked, under half of the loss comes from unresolved V genes, and the rest has no known cause. The V and J calls and clone size come from that table; D and trimming were worked out from the DNA. The sample yields about 18,000 clones; approximately 75% were counted once. Roughly a quarter of the sample belongs to the ten largest clones.

Overall study outcomes, separate from this receptor: Compared with monoreactive clones, crossreactive clones had significantly weaker SARS-CoV-2-driven expansion, a result consistent with antigenic imprinting. Pre-pandemic and post-infection samples were not both contributed by any donor, so tracing of the source of pre-existing responses was limited. Crossreactivity analysis was centred on spike protein, so crossreactivity against other viral proteins was not assessed. The study was constrained by small numbers of patients and of tested TCRs. About 60% of donors had memory CD4+ clonotypes that crossrecognized SARS-CoV-2 and at least one common cold coronavirus spike.

CD4+ T cells from unexposed donors were collected before the COVID-19 pandemic (2011-2018). The EasySep CD4+ T cell isolation kit was used to isolate CD4+ T cells once the cultures had run for more than 8 days. As cell number allowed, CD4+ T cells from unexposed donors were tested for reactivity to SARS-CoV-2 S and N and to four common cold coronavirus spike pools. PBMCs were cultured at under 2.5 million per well in IMDM supplemented with around 5.3% human AB serum and 9 to 10 IU/ml IL-2. Half of the culture medium was replaced with fresh IL-2-containing medium on days 3 and 7. In general, triplicate replicate wells were used for every peptide culture condition. The leukapheresis product used for the unexposed donors was purchased from a commercial source. PBMCs were isolated from leukapheresis product or whole blood by Ficoll-Paque PLUS gradient centrifugation. PBMCs were either cryopreserved at -140 degrees C or used fresh in the expansion assay. The QIAamp Micro DNA Kit was used to extract genomic DNA from the CD4+ T cells.

Material for sequencing was CD4+ T cells from PBMCs, cultured in vitro. The receptor chain draws on TRBV12-3 or TRBV12-4 and TRBJ2-5, with an unclear D gene assignment. This clonotype was sampled from a human donor in good health. The CDR3 reads as follows: CASSFSWEETQYF. The nucleotide sequence reads as follows: TGTGCCAGCAGTTTCAGTTGGGAAGAGACCCAGTACTTC.